This entry concerns a single T cell receptor (beta chain). Its target is unknown. The sample belongs to a study of OX40 agonist ivuxolimab in advanced cancers. Study summary: Intravenous ivuxolimab was administered to patients every 2 weeks at 0.01 to 10 mg/kg.

Profiling relied on immunoSEQ multiplex PCR, and the TCRdb table lists in-frame clones only, not all of them. The repertoire holds 100,000 to 120,000 clones, with approximately 90% as singletons. Trimming stripped 2 bases from V and 7 bases from J, with 9 bases between. The CDR3 loop spans 13 amino acids. Germline CDR1 is SGDLS and CDR2 is YYNGEE. General study findings and limits: Researchers did not determine the expanded peripheral T cells' antigen specificity. Partial responders treated at 0.1-3.0 mg/kg exhibited clonal expansion among the lowest measured. At 0.1 to 3.0 mg/kg and by week 6, CD4+ and CD8+ T cells in the blood had expanded clonally.

The starting material was CD4+ or CD8+ T cells sorted from blood, obtained in a trial of the OX40 agonist ivuxolimab. The receptor's source is an adult with an advanced solid tumor such as melanoma, head and neck, liver or kidney cancer. The chain carries TRBV9 and TRBJ1-4; tentative D call: TRBD1 (5 bases). CDR3 amino acids: CASSVGLGEKLFF. CDR3 nucleotides: TGTGCCAGCAGCGTGGGGCTTGGTGAAAAACTGTTTTTT.